This TCR beta chain was recovered during a study of T cell clonality in common variable immunodeficiency. Regarding the study as a whole: Reportedly, TCR beta sequences from common variable immunodeficiency showed fewer deletions and N-nucleotide insertions. Fewer TCRbeta clones were shared among CVID subjects than controls.

Each donor provided roughly 4.5 to 8.5 ml of heparinized whole blood. J gave up 7 bases and V 3 bases, and 2 bases lay outside the gene matches. Germline V gene data show CDR1 as KGHSH and CDR2 as LQKENI. The CDR3 totals 13 residues. Profiling relied on immunoSEQ multiplex PCR, and the TCRdb table lists in-frame clones only, not all of them. Found here are around 17,000 clones, no singletons; the ten largest cover roughly 14%. As to this clone: Its antigen is unidentified. Coverage ceases 3 residues before the CDR3 finishes, and the germline J gene fills in the end.

The source material was peripheral blood mononuclear cells. The receptor comes from a human donor with common variable immunodeficiency. V gene TRBV18 combines with J gene TRBJ1-2, with TRBD1 matching over 10 bases. The CDR3 reads CASSPGQGFGYTF. The sequenced part of the CDR3 DNA is TGTGCCAGCTCACCGGGACAGGGGTTTGGC.